The count of the clone carrying this TCR beta chain is one. No antigen is known for it. The CDR3 is 13 amino acids. Germline CDR1 reads SNHLY; CDR2 reads FYNNEI. V was trimmed by 4 bases and J by 0 bases, leaving 6 bases between them. Construction of the TCRbeta library involved unique molecular identifiers. TCRdb reprocessed the PCR reads via MiXCR and lists one record per CDR3 protein. The data show just over 950,000 distinct CDR3 sequences, roughly 31% seen once. The data originate from a study of T-cell reconstitution after alpha-beta-depleted transplantation in children. Broader study findings: Most T-cell counts and diversity one year after the transplant came from T cells that were newly produced. Surviving recipient T cells and thymic progenitors accounted for the high day-60 TCRbeta diversity observed in some patients. The study reportedly traced alpha-beta T cells about two months after transplant to several hundred expanded graft clones.

This chain uses TRBV2 with TRBJ1-2, with TRBD1 as a possible D gene (5 bases). The sequences come from PBMCs, mostly from graft donor cells, collected 360 days after TCRalphabeta/CD19-depleted stem cell transplant. The source of this sequence is a boy less than two years old who had a stem cell transplant for SCID, so the T cells may come from the graft donor. As DNA, the CDR3 is TGTGCCAGCAGTGGGGGCCCTAACTATGGCTACACCTTC. This sequence encodes CASSGGPNYGYTF.